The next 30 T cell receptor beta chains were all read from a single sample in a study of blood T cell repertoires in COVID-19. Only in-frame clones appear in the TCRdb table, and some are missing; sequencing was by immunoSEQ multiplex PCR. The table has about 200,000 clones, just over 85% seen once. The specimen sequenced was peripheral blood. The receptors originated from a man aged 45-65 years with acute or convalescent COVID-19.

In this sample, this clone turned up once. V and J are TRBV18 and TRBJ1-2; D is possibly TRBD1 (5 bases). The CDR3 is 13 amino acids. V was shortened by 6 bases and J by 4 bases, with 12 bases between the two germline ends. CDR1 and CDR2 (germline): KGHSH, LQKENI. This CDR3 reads CASSQGTFYGYTF. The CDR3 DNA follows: TGTGCCAGCTCCCAGGGCACCTTCTATGGCTACACCTTC.

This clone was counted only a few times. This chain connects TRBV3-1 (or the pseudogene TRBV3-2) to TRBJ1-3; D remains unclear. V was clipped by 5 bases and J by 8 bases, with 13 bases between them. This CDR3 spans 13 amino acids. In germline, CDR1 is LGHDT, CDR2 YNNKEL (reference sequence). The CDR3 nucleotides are TGTGCCAGCAGCTCCGTCGGAGGCCACACCATATATTTT. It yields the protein CASSSVGGHTIYF.

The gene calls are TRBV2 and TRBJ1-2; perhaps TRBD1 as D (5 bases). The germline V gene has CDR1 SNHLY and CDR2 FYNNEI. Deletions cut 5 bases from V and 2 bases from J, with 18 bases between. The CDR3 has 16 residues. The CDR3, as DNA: TGTGCCAGCAGTCTCGGGGGTGGCAGACGGAACTATGGCTACACCTTC. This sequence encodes CASSLGGGRRNYGYTF. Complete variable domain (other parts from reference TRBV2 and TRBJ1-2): EPEVTQTPSHQVTQMGQEVILRCVPISNHLYFYWYRQILGQKVEFLVSFYNNEISEKSEIFDDQFSVERPDGSNFTLKIRSTKLEDSAMYFCASSLGGGRRNYGYTFGSGTRLTVV.

The CDR3 nucleotides read TGTGCCAGCAGGAGACTCACCTCCTACAATGAGCAGTTCTTC. Translation: CASRRLTSYNEQFF. This sequence joins TRBV11-2 and TRBJ2-1; D remains unclear. Per germline, CDR1 SGHAT and CDR2 FQNNGV. Trimming took off 6 bases at V and 0 bases at J, with 9 bases between the two ends. This CDR3 spans 14 amino acids.

CDR3 nucleotides: TGTGCCAGCAGCCAAGATCAGGGGATCCCGCTTATTGGCTACACCTTC. Translation gives CASSQDQGIPLIGYTF. The chain has TRBV3-1 (or the pseudogene TRBV3-2) and TRBJ1-2; perhaps TRBD1 as D (6 bases). Germline CDR1 LGHDT, CDR2 YNNKEL (reference sequence). There are 16 residues in the CDR3. Trimming shortened V by 0 bases and J by 7 bases, and 18 bases separated the two germline ends.

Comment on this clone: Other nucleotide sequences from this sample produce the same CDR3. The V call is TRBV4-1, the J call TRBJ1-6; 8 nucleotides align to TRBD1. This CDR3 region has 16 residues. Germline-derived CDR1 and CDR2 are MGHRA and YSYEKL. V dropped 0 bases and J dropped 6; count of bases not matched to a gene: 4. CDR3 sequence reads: CASSQDRGTGNSPLHF. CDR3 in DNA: TGCGCCAGCAGCCAAGATAGGGGGACAGGTAATTCACCCCTCCACTTT.

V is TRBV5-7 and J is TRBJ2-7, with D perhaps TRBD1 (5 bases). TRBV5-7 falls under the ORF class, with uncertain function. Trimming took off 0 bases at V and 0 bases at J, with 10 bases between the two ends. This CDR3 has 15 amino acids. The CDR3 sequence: CASSLGQTSSYEQYF. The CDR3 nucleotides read TGTGCCAGCAGCTTGGGACAGACGAGCTCCTACGAGCAGTACTTC.

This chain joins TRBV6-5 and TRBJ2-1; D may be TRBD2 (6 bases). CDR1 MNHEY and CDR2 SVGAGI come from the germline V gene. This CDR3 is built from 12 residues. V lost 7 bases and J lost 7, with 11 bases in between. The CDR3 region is CASTLRGNEQFF. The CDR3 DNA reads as TGTGCCAGCACCTTACGGGGGAATGAGCAGTTCTTC.

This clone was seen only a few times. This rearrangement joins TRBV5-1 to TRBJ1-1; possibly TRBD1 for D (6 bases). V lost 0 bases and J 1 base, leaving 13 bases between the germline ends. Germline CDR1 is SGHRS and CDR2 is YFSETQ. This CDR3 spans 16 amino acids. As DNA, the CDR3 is TGCGCCAGCAGCTTGGTGCGGGGGCGAGGGAACACTGAAGCTTTCTTT. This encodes CASSLVRGRGNTEAFF. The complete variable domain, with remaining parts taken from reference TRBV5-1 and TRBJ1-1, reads KAGVTQTPRYLIKTRGQQVTLSCSPISGHRSVSWYQQTPGQGLQFLFEYFSETQRNKGNFPGRFSGRQFSNSRSEMNVSTLELGDSALYLCASSLVRGRGNTEAFFGQGTRLTVV.

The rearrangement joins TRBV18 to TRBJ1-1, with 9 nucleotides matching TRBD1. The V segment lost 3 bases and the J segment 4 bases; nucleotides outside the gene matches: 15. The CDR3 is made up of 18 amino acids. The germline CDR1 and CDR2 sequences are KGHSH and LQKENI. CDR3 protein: CASSPNSFGTGSSTEAFF. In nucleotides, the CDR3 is TGTGCCAGCTCACCTAATAGCTTCGGGACAGGGTCCTCCACTGAAGCTTTCTTT.

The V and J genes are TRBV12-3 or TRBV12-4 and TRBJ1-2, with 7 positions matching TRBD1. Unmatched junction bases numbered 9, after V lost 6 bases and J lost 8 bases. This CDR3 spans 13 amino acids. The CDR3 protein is CASSRIQGEGYTF. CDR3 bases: TGTGCCAGCAGCCGGATCCAGGGGGAGGGCTACACCTTC.

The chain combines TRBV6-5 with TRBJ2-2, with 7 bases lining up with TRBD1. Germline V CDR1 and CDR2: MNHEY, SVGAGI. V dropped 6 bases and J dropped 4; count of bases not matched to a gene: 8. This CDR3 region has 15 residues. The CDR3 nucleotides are TGTGCCAGCAGATGGGGACAGAAACTCACCGGGGAGCTGTTTTTT. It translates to CASRWGQKLTGELFF.

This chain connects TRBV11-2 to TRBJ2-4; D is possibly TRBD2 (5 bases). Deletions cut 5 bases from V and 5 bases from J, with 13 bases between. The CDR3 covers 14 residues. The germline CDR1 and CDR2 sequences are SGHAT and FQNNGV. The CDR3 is CASSPRSGENIQYF. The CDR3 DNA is TGTGCCAGCAGCCCACGGTCCGGGGAAAACATTCAGTACTTC.

CDR3 residues: CASRSRGHGNYGYTF. DNA for the CDR3: TGTGCCAGCAGAAGCAGGGGGCACGGGAACTATGGCTACACCTTC. This chain uses TRBV5-6 with TRBJ1-2; 8 nucleotides line up with TRBD1. Germline-derived CDR1 and CDR2 are SGHDT and YYEEEE. Losses at the gene ends were 5 bases for V and 2 bases for J; bases not matched to a gene: 8. The CDR3 runs 15 residues.

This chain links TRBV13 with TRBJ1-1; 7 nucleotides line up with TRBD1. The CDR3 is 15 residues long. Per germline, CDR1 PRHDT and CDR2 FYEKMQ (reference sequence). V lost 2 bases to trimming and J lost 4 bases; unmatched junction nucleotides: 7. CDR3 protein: CASSLQTGVFTEAFF. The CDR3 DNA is TGTGCCAGCAGCTTACAAACAGGGGTTTTCACTGAAGCTTTCTTT.

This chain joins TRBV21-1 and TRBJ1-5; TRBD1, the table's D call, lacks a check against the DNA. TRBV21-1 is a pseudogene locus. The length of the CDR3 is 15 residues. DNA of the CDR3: TGTGCCAGCAGCAAAAGGACAGGTTGTAATCAGCCCCAGCATTTT. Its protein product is CASSKRTGCNQPQHF.

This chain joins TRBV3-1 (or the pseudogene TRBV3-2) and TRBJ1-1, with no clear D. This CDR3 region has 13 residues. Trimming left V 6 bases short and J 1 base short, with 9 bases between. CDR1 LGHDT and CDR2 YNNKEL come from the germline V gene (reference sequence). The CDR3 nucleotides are TGTGCCAGCAGTGTCCCAGGGAACACTGAAGCTTTCTTT. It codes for CASSVPGNTEAFF.

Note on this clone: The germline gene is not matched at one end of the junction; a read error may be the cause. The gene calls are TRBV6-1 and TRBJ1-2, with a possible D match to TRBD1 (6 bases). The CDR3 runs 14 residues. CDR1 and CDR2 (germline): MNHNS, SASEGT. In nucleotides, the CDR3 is TGTGCCAGCAGTGAAGAAACAGGGATCTATCGCTACACCTTC. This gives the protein CASSEETGIYRYTF.

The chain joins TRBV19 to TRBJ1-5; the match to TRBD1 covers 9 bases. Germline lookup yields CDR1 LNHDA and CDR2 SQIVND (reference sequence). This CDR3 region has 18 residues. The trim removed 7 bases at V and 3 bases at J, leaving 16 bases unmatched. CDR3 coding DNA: TGTGCCAGTAATTTGTTCGACCCGGGACAGGGATTCAATCAGCCCCAGCATTTT. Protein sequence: CASNLFDPGQGFNQPQHF.

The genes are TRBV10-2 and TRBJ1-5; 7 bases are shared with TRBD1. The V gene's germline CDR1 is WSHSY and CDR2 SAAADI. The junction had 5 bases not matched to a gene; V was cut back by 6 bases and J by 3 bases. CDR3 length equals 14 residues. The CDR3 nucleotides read TGCGCCAGCAGCTCCGGGACAGTCAATCAGCCCCAGCATTTT. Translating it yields CASSSGTVNQPQHF.

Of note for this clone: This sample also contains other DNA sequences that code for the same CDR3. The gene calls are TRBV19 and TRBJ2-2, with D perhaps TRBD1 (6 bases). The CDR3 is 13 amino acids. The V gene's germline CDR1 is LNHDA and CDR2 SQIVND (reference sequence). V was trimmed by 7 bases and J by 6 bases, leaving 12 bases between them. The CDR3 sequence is CASIGPGAGELFF. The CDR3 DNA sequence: TGTGCCAGTATTGGACCAGGGGCCGGGGAGCTGTTTTTT.

The CDR3 reads CASSLSWGDRGYTF. The CDR3 coding sequence is TGTGCCAGCAGTTTATCATGGGGGGATCGTGGCTACACCTTC. This rearrangement joins TRBV27 to TRBJ1-2; possibly TRBD1 for D (5 bases). This CDR3 spans 14 amino acids. CDR1 and CDR2 (germline): MNHEY, SMNVEV (reference sequence). V lost 0 bases and J 7 bases, leaving 12 bases between the germline ends.

The CDR3 protein is CASSPITSDGEQFF. CDR3 nucleotide sequence: TGTGCCAGCAGCCCCATCACTAGCGACGGTGAGCAGTTCTTC. The V call is TRBV7-9, the J call TRBJ2-1, with 7 bases identical to TRBD2. This CDR3 has 14 amino acids. V lost 5 bases, J lost 9 bases, and 10 bases stayed unmatched. From germline, CDR1 is SEHNR and CDR2 FQNEAQ (reference sequence).

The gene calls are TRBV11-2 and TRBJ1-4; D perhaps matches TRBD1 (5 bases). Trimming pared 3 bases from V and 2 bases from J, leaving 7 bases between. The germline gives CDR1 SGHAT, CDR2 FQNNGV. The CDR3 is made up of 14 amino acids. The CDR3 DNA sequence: TGTGCCAGCAGCTTCCAGGGTACTAATGAAAAACTGTTTTTT. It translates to CASSFQGTNEKLFF.

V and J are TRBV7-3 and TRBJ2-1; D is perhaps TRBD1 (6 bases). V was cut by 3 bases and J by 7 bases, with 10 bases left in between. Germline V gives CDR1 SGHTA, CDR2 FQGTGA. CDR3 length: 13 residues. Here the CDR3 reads CASSFDRSNEQFF. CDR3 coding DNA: TGTGCCAGCAGCTTCGACAGGTCGAATGAGCAGTTCTTC. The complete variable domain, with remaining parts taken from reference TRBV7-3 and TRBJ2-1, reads GAGVSQTPSNKVTEKGKYVELRCDPISGHTALYWYRQSLGQGPEFLIYFQGTGAADDSGLPNDRFFAVRPEGSVSTLKIQRTERGDSAVYLCASSFDRSNEQFFGPGTRLTVL.

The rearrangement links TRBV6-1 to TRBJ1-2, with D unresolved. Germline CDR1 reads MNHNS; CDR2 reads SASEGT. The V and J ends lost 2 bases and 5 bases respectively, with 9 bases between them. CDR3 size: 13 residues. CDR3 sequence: CASSESYLYGYTF. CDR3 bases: TGTGCCAGCAGTGAATCGTATTTATATGGCTACACCTTC.

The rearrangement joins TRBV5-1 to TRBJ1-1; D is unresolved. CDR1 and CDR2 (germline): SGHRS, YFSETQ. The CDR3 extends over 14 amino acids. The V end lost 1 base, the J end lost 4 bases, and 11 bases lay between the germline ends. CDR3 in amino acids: CASSLMGSGTEAFF. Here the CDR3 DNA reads TGCGCCAGCAGCTTGATGGGGAGTGGCACTGAAGCTTTCTTT.

This chain's CDR3 is CASAPDRGREKLFF. The CDR3 bases are TGTGCCAGCGCGCCGGACAGGGGGAGGGAAAAACTGTTTTTT. J is TRBJ1-4 and V is TRBV18; 10 bases line up with TRBD1. The CDR3 totals 14 residues. V lost 8 bases and J lost 8; bases outside the gene matches: 8. Germline CDR1 KGHSH, CDR2 LQKENI.

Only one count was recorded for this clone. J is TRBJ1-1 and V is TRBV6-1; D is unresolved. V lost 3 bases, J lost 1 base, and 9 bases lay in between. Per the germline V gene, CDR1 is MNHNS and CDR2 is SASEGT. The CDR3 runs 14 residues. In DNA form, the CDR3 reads TGTGCCAGCAGTGACAGATCTCCGAACACTGAAGCTTTCTTT. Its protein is CASSDRSPNTEAFF.

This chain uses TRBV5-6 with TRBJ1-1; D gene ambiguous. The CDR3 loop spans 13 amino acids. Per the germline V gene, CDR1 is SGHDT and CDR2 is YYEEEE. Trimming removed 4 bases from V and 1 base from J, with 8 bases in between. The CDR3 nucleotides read TGTGCCAGCAGCACTAAGCCGAACACTGAAGCTTTCTTT. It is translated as CASSTKPNTEAFF.